These T cell receptor beta chains were read from a single sample in a study of OX40 agonist ivuxolimab in advanced cancers. TCRdb keeps only in-frame clones here, not all; method: immunoSEQ multiplex PCR. The profile shows 75,000 to 100,000 clones, around 86% of them singletons. Source: CD4+ or CD8+ T cells sorted from blood, taken in a trial of the OX40 agonist ivuxolimab. The source of these receptors is an adult with an advanced solid tumor such as melanoma, head and neck, liver or kidney cancer. CDR3s include the opening cysteine and the closing phenylalanine or tryptophan. Fields, in order: J gene, V gene, clone size, CDR3 length, CDR3 protein. Rows may omit the clone size; those that give it use once, few, many or a size class.

J gene: TRBJ1-1
V gene: TRBV11-2
clone size: -
CDR3 length: 16
CDR3 protein: CASSSLDRGRNTEAFF

J gene: TRBJ1-5
V gene: TRBV27
clone size: -
CDR3 length: 16
CDR3 protein: CASSWDGPRGNQPQHF

J gene: TRBJ2-2
V gene: TRBV7-3
clone size: -
CDR3 length: 16
CDR3 protein: CASSLQLTANTGELFF

J gene: TRBJ2-1
V gene: TRBV7-6
clone size: once
CDR3 length: 17
CDR3 protein: CASSPGLAGGAYNEQFF

J gene: TRBJ2-1
V gene: TRBV11-3
clone size: -
CDR3 length: 14
CDR3 protein: CASSPGLAGEEQFF

J gene: TRBJ2-2
V gene: TRBV19
clone size: -
CDR3 length: 14
CDR3 protein: CASGRTGDTGELFF

J gene: TRBJ2-7
V gene: TRBV4-1
clone size: -
CDR3 length: 17
CDR3 protein: CASSLGTSGSESIEQYF

J gene: TRBJ2-5
V gene: TRBV18
clone size: -
CDR3 length: 13
CDR3 protein: CASSPLILETQYF

J gene: TRBJ2-1
V gene: TRBV27
clone size: -
CDR3 length: 15
CDR3 protein: CASRATLSSYNEQFF

J gene: TRBJ2-5
V gene: TRBV7-9
clone size: -
CDR3 length: 15
CDR3 protein: CASSSGTSGRETQYF

J gene: TRBJ2-7
V gene: TRBV6-5
clone size: -
CDR3 length: 14
CDR3 protein: CASSWTGLSGEQYF

J gene: TRBJ2-7
V gene: TRBV28
clone size: -
CDR3 length: 15
CDR3 protein: CASRRGDRGRNEQYF

J gene: TRBJ1-2
V gene: TRBV19
clone size: -
CDR3 length: 14
CDR3 protein: CASSIRAEWHGYTF

J gene: TRBJ2-7
V gene: TRBV6-6
clone size: -
CDR3 length: 15
CDR3 protein: CASTPSGTGSYEQYF

J gene: TRBJ2-7
V gene: TRBV5-6
clone size: -
CDR3 length: 15
CDR3 protein: CASSLGSGENYEQYF

J gene: TRBJ1-3
V gene: TRBV7-9
clone size: -
CDR3 length: 16
CDR3 protein: CASSFGTYGGGNTIYF

J gene: TRBJ2-4
V gene: TRBV11-3
clone size: few
CDR3 length: 19
CDR3 protein: CASSLDWGQGAPTKNIQYF

J gene: TRBJ1-2
V gene: TRBV19
clone size: -
CDR3 length: 13
CDR3 protein: CASSQDRNYGYTF

J gene: TRBJ2-1
V gene: TRBV4-2
clone size: -
CDR3 length: 15
CDR3 protein: CASSQDLLTYNEQFF

J gene: TRBJ2-2
V gene: TRBV30
clone size: once
CDR3 length: 16
CDR3 protein: CAWSPDRGQGFGELFF

J gene: TRBJ1-5
V gene: TRBV11-2
clone size: few
CDR3 length: 13
CDR3 protein: CASSLTSNQPQHF

J gene: TRBJ1-1
V gene: TRBV12-5
clone size: -
CDR3 length: 15
CDR3 protein: CASGLVTGGYTEAFF

J gene: TRBJ2-5
V gene: TRBV9
clone size: once
CDR3 length: 16
CDR3 protein: CASSVGENKVKETQYF

J gene: TRBJ2-3
V gene: TRBV5-1
clone size: once
CDR3 length: 13
CDR3 protein: CASSPAPSDTQYF

J gene: TRBJ2-5
V gene: TRBV30
clone size: few
CDR3 length: 15
CDR3 protein: CAWSRWGLGQETQYF

J gene: TRBJ1-2
V gene: TRBV7-9
clone size: -
CDR3 length: 15
CDR3 protein: CASSGRDTHNYGYTF

J gene: TRBJ2-7
V gene: TRBV6-5
clone size: -
CDR3 length: 15
CDR3 protein: CASSYSMDSSYEQYF

J gene: TRBJ1-2
V gene: TRBV7-2
clone size: -
CDR3 length: 14
CDR3 protein: CASSFQGGNYGYTF

J gene: TRBJ1-1
V gene: TRBV27
clone size: -
CDR3 length: 14
CDR3 protein: CASSLRERGTEAFF

J gene: TRBJ2-5
V gene: TRBV6-6
clone size: once
CDR3 length: 13
CDR3 protein: CASTGTGEETQYF

J gene: TRBJ1-2
V gene: TRBV19
clone size: -
CDR3 length: 14
CDR3 protein: CASSMGGLNYGYTF

J gene: TRBJ2-7
V gene: TRBV19
clone size: few
CDR3 length: 14
CDR3 protein: CASSPRQGSYEQYF

J gene: TRBJ2-1
V gene: TRBV7-3
clone size: once
CDR3 length: 14
CDR3 protein: CASSLRQGNNEQFF

J gene: TRBJ1-1
V gene: TRBV5-5
clone size: -
CDR3 length: 15
CDR3 protein: CASRRNTGGGTEAFF

J gene: TRBJ2-7
V gene: TRBV23-1
clone size: -
CDR3 length: 15
CDR3 protein: CASSQSGTDRYEQYF

J gene: TRBJ1-5
V gene: TRBV5-1
clone size: -
CDR3 length: 15
CDR3 protein: CASSLFSGPAQPQHF

J gene: TRBJ2-2
V gene: TRBV13
clone size: -
CDR3 length: 16
CDR3 protein: CASSPTGTRNTGELFF

J gene: TRBJ1-1
V gene: TRBV28
clone size: once
CDR3 length: 15
CDR3 protein: CASSIPGQTNTEAFF

J gene: TRBJ1-2
V gene: TRBV11-2
clone size: -
CDR3 length: 16
CDR3 protein: CASSLDVGALPYGYTF

J gene: TRBJ2-1
V gene: TRBV11-2
clone size: -
CDR3 length: 15
CDR3 protein: CASSLFLASGEPQFF